This T cell receptor (beta chain) is drawn from a study of cytomegalovirus exposure and HLA in healthy donors. The germline V gene has CDR1 SGHVS and CDR2 FQNEAQ. V shed 5 bases and J 3 bases; nucleotides not matched to a gene: 9. This CDR3 has 15 residues. Primers for the PCR totalled 60 Vbeta and 13 Jbeta. Using immunoSEQ multiplex PCR, the repertoire was profiled, and TCRdb retains in-frame clones only, with some absent. The table lists about 170,000 clones, more than 65% of them singletons. Sequencing used PBMCs. V usage is TRBV7-8 and J usage is TRBJ2-7; 8 bases agree with TRBD1. This TCR derives from a male donor in good health and CMV-seronegative. CDR3 sequence (DNA): TGTGCCAGCAGCCCGCAAACGACAGGGGTCTACGAGCAGTACTTC. Encoded protein: CASSPQTTGVYEQYF. The full variable domain, its missing parts supplied by reference TRBV7-8 and TRBJ2-7, is GAGVSQSPRYKVAKRGQDVALRCDPISGHVSLFWYQQALGQGPEFLTYFQNEAQLDKSGLPSDRFFAERPEGSVSTLKIQRTQQEDSAVYLCASSPQTTGVYEQYFGPGTRLTVT.